This TCR beta chain was retrieved from a study of T cells in Graves' hyperthyroidism and ophthalmopathy. Regarding the study as a whole: Before onset, by a median of about six months, the model predicted ophthalmopathy. A 13 V-J signature model discriminated ophthalmopathy versus stable hyperthyroidism.

This clonotype was found once. Its matching antigen is unknown. Germline V gives CDR1 WNHNN, CDR2 SYGVQD (reference sequence). The V gene lost 8 bases and the J gene lost 6 bases, with 8 bases spanning the gap. This CDR3 is built from 10 residues. Amplification of TCR beta CDR3 regions used RNA as the template. HTBI primers were the set used in a first-round RT-PCR of the TCR CDR3. Using its own MiXCR run on the multiplex PCR reads, TCRdb lists one record per CDR3 protein. Seen here are 33,000 or so distinct CDR3 sequences, less than 50% observed once, and the top ten hold about 6.2%. Orbital computed tomography, thyroid ultrasound, serum thyroxine and TRAb, and clinical symptoms together informed the diagnoses. Fresh peripheral blood, 10 ml, yielded the PBMCs.

This chain links TRBV10-1 with TRBJ2-7; perhaps TRBD2 as D (6 bases). This receptor was obtained from a woman in her forties or fifties with Graves' hyperthyroidism that later progressed to Graves' ophthalmopathy. Specimen: blood. CDR3 in amino acids: CASGGLEQYF. As DNA, the CDR3 is TGCGCCAGCGGGGGACTCGAGCAGTACTTC.